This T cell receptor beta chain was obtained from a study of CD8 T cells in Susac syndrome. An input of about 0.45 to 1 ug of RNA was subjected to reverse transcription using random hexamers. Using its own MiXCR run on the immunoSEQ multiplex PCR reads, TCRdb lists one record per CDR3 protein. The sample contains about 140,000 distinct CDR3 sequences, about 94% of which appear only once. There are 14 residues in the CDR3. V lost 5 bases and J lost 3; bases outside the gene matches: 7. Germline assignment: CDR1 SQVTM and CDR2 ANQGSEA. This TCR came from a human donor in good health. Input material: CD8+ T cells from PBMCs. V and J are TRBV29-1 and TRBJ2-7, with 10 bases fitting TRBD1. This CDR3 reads CSVQTRDRGYEQYF. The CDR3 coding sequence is TGCAGCGTTCAAACCCGGGACAGGGGCTACGAGCAGTACTTC.